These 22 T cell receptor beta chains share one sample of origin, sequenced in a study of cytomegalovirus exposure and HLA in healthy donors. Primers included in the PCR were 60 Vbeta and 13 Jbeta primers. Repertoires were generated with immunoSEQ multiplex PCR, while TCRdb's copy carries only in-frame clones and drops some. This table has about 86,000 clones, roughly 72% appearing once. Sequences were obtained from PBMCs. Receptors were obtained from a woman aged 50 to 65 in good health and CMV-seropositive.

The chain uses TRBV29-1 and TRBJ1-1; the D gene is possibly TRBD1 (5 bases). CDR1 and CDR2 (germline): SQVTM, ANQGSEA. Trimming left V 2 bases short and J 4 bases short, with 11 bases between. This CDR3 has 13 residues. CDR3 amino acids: CSVERARATEAFF. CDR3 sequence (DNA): TGCAGCGTTGAAAGGGCCAGGGCCACTGAAGCTTTCTTT.

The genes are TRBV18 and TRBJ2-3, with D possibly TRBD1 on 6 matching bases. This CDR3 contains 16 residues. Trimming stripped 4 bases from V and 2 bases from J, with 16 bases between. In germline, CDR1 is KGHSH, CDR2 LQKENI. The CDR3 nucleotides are TGTGCCAGCTCACGGGCAGGGGAAACGTTCACAGATACGCAGTATTTT. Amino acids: CASSRAGETFTDTQYF.

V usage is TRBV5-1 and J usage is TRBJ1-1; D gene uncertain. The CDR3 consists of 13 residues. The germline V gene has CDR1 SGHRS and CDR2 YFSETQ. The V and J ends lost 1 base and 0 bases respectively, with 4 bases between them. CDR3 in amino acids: CASSLKLNTEAFF. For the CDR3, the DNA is TGCGCCAGCAGCTTGAAGCTGAACACTGAAGCTTTCTTT.

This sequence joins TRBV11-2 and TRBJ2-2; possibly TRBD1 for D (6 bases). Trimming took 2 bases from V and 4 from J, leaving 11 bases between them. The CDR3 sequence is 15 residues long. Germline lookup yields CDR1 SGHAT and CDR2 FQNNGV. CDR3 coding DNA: TGTGCCAGCAGCTTATCCCAGGGGCTCACCGGGGAGCTGTTTTTT. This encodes CASSLSQGLTGELFF.

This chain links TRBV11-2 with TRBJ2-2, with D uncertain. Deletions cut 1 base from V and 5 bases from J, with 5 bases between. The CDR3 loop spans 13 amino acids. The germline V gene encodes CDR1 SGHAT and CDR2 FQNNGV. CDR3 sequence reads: CASSLGLTGELFF. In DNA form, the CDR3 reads TGTGCCAGCAGCTTAGGACTGACCGGGGAGCTGTTTTTT.

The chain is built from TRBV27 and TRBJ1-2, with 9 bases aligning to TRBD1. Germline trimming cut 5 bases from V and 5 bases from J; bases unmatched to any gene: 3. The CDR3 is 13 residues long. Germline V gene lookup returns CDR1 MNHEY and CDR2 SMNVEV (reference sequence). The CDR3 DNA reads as TGTGCCAGCAGTCCCGGACAGGGGTATGGCTACACCTTC. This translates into CASSPGQGYGYTF.

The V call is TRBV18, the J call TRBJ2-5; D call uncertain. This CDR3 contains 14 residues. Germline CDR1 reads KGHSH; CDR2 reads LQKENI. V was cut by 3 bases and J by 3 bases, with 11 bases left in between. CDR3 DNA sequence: TGTGCCAGCTCACCGAGGAATCGTGAAGAGACCCAGTACTTC. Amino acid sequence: CASSPRNREETQYF.

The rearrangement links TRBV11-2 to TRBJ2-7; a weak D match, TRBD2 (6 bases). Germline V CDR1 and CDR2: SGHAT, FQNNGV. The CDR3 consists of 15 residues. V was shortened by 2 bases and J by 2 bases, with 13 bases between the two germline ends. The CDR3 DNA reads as TGTGCCAGCAGCTTACTCCTAGCGAGGACCTACGAGCAGTACTTC. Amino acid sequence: CASSLLLARTYEQYF. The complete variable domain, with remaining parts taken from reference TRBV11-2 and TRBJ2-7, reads EAGVAQSPRYKIIEKRQSVAFWCNPISGHATLYWYQQILGQGPKLLIQFQNNGVVDDSQLPKDRFSAERLKGVDSTLKIQPAKLEDSAVYLCASSLLLARTYEQYFGPGTRLTVT.

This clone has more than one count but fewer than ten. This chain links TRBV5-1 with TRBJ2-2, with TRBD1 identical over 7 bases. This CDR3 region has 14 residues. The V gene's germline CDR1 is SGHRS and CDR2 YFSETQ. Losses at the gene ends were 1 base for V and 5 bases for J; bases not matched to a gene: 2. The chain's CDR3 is CASSLKGATGELFF. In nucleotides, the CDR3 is TGCGCCAGCAGCTTGAAGGGGGCGACCGGGGAGCTGTTTTTT.

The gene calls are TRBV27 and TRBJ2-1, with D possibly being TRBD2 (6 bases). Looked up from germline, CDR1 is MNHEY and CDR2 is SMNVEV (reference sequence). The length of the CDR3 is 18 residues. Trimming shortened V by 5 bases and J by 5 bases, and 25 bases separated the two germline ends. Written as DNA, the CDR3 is TGTGCCAGCAGTCAACGGCGTCTGGGGAGGTCGGGAAACAATGAGCAGTTCTTC. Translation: CASSQRRLGRSGNNEQFF.

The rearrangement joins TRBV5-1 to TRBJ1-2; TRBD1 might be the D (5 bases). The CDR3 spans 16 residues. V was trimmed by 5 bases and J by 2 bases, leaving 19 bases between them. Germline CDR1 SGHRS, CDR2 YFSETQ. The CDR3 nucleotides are TGCGCCAGCAGGCCAGAAACAGGCCTCGGAAACTATGGCTACACCTTC. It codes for CASRPETGLGNYGYTF.

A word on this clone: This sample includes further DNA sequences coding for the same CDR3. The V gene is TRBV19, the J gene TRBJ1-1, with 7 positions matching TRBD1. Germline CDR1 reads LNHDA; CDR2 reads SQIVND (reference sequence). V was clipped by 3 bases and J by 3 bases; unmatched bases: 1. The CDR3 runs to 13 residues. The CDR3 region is CASSIDRDTEAFF. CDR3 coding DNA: TGTGCCAGTAGTATCGACAGGGACACTGAAGCTTTCTTT.

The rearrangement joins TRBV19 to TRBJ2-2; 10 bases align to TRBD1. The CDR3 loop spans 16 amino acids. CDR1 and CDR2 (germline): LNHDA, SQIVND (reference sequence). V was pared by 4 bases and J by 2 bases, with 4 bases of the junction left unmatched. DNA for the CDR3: TGTGCCAGTAGTAGTGGACAGGGGGGAAACACCGGGGAGCTGTTTTTT. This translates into CASSSGQGGNTGELFF.

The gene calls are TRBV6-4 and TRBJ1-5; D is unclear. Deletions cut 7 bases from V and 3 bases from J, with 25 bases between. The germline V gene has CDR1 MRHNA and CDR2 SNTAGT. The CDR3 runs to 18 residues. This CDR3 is CASIFSKGAARVNQPQHF. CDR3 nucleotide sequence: TGTGCCAGCATCTTTTCGAAGGGAGCAGCACGGGTCAATCAGCCCCAGCATTTT.

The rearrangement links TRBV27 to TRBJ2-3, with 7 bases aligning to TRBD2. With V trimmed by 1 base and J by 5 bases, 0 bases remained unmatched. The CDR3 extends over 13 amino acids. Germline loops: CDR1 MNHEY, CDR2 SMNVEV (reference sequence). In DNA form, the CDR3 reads TGTGCCAGCAGTTTATTAGCGGGAGATACGCAGTATTTT. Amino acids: CASSLLAGDTQYF.

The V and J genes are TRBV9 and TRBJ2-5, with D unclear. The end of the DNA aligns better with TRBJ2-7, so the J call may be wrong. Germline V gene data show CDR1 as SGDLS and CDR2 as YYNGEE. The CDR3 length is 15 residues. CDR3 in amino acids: CASSVEADTTYEQYF. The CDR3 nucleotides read TGTGCCAGCAGCGTAGAAGCCGACACAACCTACGAGCAGTACTTC.

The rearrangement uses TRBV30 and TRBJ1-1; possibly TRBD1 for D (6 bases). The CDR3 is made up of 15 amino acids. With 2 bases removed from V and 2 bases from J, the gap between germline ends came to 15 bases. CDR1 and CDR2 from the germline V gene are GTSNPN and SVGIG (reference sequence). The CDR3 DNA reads TGTGCCTGGAGTAGGACCGGGACAACAAACACTGAAGCTTTCTTT. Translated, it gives CAWSRTGTTNTEAFF. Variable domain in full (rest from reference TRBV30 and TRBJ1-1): SQTIHQWPATLVQPVGSPLSLECTVEGTSNPNLYWYRQAAGRGLQLLFYSVGIGQISSEVPQNLSASRPQDRQFILSSKKLLLSDSGFYLCAWSRTGTTNTEAFFGQGTRLTVV.

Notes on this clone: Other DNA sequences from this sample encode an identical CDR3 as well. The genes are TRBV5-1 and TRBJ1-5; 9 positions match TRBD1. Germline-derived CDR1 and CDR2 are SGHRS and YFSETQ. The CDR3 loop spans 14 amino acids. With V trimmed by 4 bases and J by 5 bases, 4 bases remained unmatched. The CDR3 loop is CASSLGQGHQPQHF. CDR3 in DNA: TGCGCCAGCAGCCTTGGACAGGGGCATCAGCCCCAGCATTTT.

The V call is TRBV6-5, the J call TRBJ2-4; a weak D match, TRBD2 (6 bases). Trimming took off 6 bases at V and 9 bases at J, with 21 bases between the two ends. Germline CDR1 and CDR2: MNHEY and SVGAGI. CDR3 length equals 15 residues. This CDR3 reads CASRSAGGPKVIQYF. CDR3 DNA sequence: TGTGCCAGCAGATCAGCCGGGGGACCCAAGGTCATTCAGTACTTC.

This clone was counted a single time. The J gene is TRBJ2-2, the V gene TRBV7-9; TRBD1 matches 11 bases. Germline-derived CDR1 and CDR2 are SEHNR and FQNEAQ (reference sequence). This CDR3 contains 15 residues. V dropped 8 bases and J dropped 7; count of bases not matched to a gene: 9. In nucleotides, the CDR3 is TGTGCCAGCCCCCCGGGACAGGGGGTGTTCGGGGAGCTGTTTTTT. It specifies CASPPGQGVFGELFF.

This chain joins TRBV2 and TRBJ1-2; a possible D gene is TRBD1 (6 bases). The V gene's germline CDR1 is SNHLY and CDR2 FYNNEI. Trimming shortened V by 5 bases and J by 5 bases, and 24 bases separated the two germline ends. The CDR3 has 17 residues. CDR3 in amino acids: CASSFGPRQALGYGYTF. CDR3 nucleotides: TGTGCCAGCAGTTTCGGCCCGCGACAGGCTCTGGGGTATGGCTACACCTTC.

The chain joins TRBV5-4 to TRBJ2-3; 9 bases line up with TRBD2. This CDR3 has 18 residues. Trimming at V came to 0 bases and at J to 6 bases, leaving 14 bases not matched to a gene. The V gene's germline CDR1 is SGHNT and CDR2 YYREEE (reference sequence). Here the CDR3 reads CASSLGGLASGITDTQYF. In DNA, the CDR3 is TGTGCCAGCAGCTTGGGAGGCTTGGCTAGCGGGATTACCGATACGCAGTATTTT. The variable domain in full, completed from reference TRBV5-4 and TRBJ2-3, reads ETGVTQSPTHLIKTRGQQVTLRCSSQSGHNTVSWYQQALGQGPQFIFQYYREEENGRGNFPPRFSGLQFPNYSSELNVNALELDDSALYLCASSLGGLASGITDTQYFGPGTRLTVL.